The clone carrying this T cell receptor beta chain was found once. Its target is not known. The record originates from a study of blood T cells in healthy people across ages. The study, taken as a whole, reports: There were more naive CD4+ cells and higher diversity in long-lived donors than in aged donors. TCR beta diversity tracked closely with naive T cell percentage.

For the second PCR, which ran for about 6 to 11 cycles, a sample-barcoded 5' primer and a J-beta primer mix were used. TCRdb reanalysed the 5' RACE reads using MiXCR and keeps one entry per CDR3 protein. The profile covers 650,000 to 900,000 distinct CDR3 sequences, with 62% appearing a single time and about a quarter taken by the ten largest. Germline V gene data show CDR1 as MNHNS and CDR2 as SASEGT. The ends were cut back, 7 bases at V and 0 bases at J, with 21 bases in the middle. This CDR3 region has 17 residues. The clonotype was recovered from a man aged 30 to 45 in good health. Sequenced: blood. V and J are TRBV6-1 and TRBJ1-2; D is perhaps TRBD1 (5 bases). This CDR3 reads CASTSRQSARANYGYTF. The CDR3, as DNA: TGTGCCAGCACCAGCAGACAGTCAGCCCGAGCTAACTATGGCTACACCTTC.